This passage covers 4 T cell receptor beta chains from one sample sequenced in a study of shared clonotypes between healthy human individuals. The protocol was immunoSEQ multiplex PCR, while the TCRdb copy is restricted to in-frame clones and leaves out a portion. The sample contains over 700,000 clones, 72% of which appear only once. Material: memory CD4+ T cells sorted from blood. Indicated subset: CD45RA-negative fraction. The receptors shown here come from a woman younger than 45 in good health.

The chain is built from TRBV19 and TRBJ1-5, with TRBD1 matching over 8 bases. The CDR3 covers 17 residues. The J segment lost 0 bases and the V segment lost 7 bases, leaving 11 bases of the junction unmatched. The V gene's germline CDR1 is LNHDA and CDR2 SQIVND (reference sequence). The CDR3 DNA reads as TGTGCCAGTACCCGGACAGGGACGGGGAGTAGCAATCAGCCCCAGCATTTT. Translating it yields CASTRTGTGSSNQPQHF. Combining the CDR3 with reference TRBV19 and TRBJ1-5 gives the whole variable domain DGGITQSPKYLFRKEGQNVTLSCEQNLNHDAMYWYRQDPGQGLRLIYYSQIVNDFQKGDIAEGYSVSREKKESFPLTVTSAQKNPTAFYLCASTRTGTGSSNQPQHFGDGTRLSIL.

The chain has TRBV5-1 and TRBJ1-2, with D maybe TRBD1 (5 bases). Germline V CDR1 and CDR2: SGHRS, YFSETQ. This CDR3 is 15 amino acids long. V gave up 4 bases and J gave up 4 bases, with 17 bases separating them. CDR3 bases: TGCGCCAGCAGCCCCTGGGAGGGGCAACCCTATGGCTACACCTTC. This gives the protein CASSPWEGQPYGYTF. The full variable domain, with the rest looked up from reference TRBV5-1 and TRBJ1-2, is KAGVTQTPRYLIKTRGQQVTLSCSPISGHRSVSWYQQTPGQGLQFLFEYFSETQRNKGNFPGRFSGRQFSNSRSEMNVSTLELGDSALYLCASSPWEGQPYGYTFGSGTRLTVV.

The chain couples TRBV11-1 to TRBJ2-1, with TRBD1 matching 10 bases. The CDR3 extends over 14 amino acids. The V and J ends lost 5 bases and 7 bases, in that order; junction bases with no gene match: 5. In germline, CDR1 is SGHAT, CDR2 FQDESV (reference sequence). CDR3 amino acids: CASSRGQGGNEQFF. The CDR3, as DNA: TGTGCCAGCAGCCGAGGACAGGGGGGAAATGAGCAGTTCTTC.

Comment on this clone: This sample also contains other DNA sequences that code for the same CDR3. The rearrangement links TRBV4-1 to TRBJ2-7; no clear D gene. V shed 3 bases and J shed 4 bases, with 4 bases lying between them. The germline V gene has CDR1 MGHRA and CDR2 YSYEKL. The CDR3 runs 11 residues. Here the CDR3 reads CASSQEYEQYF. As DNA, the CDR3 is TGCGCCAGCAGCCAGGAATACGAGCAGTACTTC.